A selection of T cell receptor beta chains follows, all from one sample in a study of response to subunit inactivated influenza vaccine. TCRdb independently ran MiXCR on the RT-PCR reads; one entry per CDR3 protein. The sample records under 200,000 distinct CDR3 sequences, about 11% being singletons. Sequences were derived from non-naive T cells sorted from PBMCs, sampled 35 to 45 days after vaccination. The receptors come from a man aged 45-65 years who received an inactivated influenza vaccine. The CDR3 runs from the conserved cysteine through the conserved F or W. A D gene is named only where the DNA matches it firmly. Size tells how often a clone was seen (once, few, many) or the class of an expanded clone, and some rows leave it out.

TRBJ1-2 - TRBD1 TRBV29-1 TGCAGCGTGGACAGGGACAGGGACGGCTACACCTTC CSVDRDRDGYTF
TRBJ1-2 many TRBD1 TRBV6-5 TGTGCCAGCAGCGGAGGGACAGCCTTTAGCACCTATGGCTACACCTTC CASSGGTAFSTYGYTF
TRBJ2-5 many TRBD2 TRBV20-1 TGCAGTGCTAGAGATCTTAGGAGCGGGGGGTCCCAAGAGACCCAGTACTTC CSARDLRSGGSQETQYF
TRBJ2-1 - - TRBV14 TGTGCCAGCAGCCAAGTAAGTGGAGGACAGCGGAGGTTCTTC CASSQVSGGQRRFF
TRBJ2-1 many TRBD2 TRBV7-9 TGTGCCAGCAGCCTGAGGACTAGCGGGAAGTTGTCCTACAATGAGCAGTTCTTC CASSLRTSGKLSYNEQFF
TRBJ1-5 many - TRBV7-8 TGTGCCAGCAGCTTAGCGCCGGGGGGGAATCAGCCCCAGCATTTT CASSLAPGGNQPQHF
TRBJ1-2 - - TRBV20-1 TGCAGTGCCCCAGCGAGGTATGGCTACACCTTC CSAPARYGYTF
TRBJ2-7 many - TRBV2 TGTGCCAGCAGTTCAAGACTTGAAAAGCGGTACTTC CASSSRLEKRYF
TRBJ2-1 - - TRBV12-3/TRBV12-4 TGTGCCAGCAGTTTCTTGCGGTCCTACAATGAGCAGTTCTTC CASSFLRSYNEQFF
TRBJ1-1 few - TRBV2 TGTGCCAGCAGGGGCACCCCCCACGGAGCTTTCTTT CASRGTPHGAFF
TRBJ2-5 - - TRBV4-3 TGCGCCAGCAGCCAAGTTCCGGGCAGGGCGGAGACCCAGTACTTC CASSQVPGRAETQYF